This section outlines one T cell receptor beta chain sequence together with its context. Its antigen is as yet unknown. The entry originates in a study of beta chain features in type 1 diabetes. General observations from the study: The similarity of naive, central memory and Treg TCRB repertoires appeared greater among patients than among healthy donors. There was a moderate but significant shortening of TCRB CDR3s in all four CD4+ subsets of Type 1 diabetes patients. Here, the possible influence of HLA type (on TCRB rearrangement) remained unresolved.

The entirety of the isolated RNA underwent reverse transcription, so expressed TCRB transcripts were sequenced. An average of approximately 3.4 million reads was obtained for naive, central memory and regulatory T cell samples. The repertoire was sequenced with immunoSEQ multiplex PCR; TCRdb's copy has only in-frame clones and lacks some. This sample has approximately 150,000 clones, with roughly 10% found just once. The single heparinised draw taken from each donor contained around 100 mL of blood on average. The specimen was central memory CD4+ T cells from blood. The TCR was taken from a man aged 30 to 39 with type 1 diabetes.

CDR3 amino acids: CASKIQGAGTGELFF. The CDR3 nucleotides are TGCGCCAGCAAGATCCAGGGGGCCGGCACCGGGGAGCTGTTTTTT. The J gene is TRBJ2-2, the V gene TRBV5-1; TRBD1 aligns across 8 bases. In germline, CDR1 is SGHRS, CDR2 YFSETQ. Trimming at V came to 6 bases and at J to 4 bases, leaving 8 bases not matched to a gene. The CDR3 has 15 amino acids. The whole variable domain, filled in from reference TRBV5-1 and TRBJ2-2, reads KAGVTQTPRYLIKTRGQQVTLSCSPISGHRSVSWYQQTPGQGLQFLFEYFSETQRNKGNFPGRFSGRQFSNSRSEMNVSTLELGDSALYLCASKIQGAGTGELFFGEGSRLTVL.